This T cell receptor (beta chain) was recovered during a study of OX40 agonist ivuxolimab in advanced cancers. Study observations and caveats: With doses of 0.1 to 3.0 mg/kg, CD4+ and CD8+ blood T cells had undergone clonal expansion by week 6. CD8+ T cells showed, on average, more clonal expansion than CD4+ cells.

Method: immunoSEQ multiplex PCR; TCRdb's copy keeps in-frame clones and lacks some. The sample lists tens of thousands of clones, 84% occurring once. A word on this clone: Its antigen remains unknown.

Per germline, CDR1 GTSNPN and CDR2 SVGIG (reference sequence). Trimming removed 5 bases from V and 4 bases from J, with 8 bases in between. This CDR3 spans 11 amino acids. The rearrangement links TRBV30 to TRBJ2-5, with D possibly TRBD1 on 5 matching bases. Specimen: CD4+ or CD8+ T cells sorted from blood, collected in a trial of the OX40 agonist ivuxolimab. This sequence was found in an adult with an advanced solid tumor such as melanoma, head and neck, liver or kidney cancer. The CDR3 coding sequence is TGTGCCTGGGACAGTAGAGAGACCCAGTACTTC. It translates to CAWDSRETQYF.